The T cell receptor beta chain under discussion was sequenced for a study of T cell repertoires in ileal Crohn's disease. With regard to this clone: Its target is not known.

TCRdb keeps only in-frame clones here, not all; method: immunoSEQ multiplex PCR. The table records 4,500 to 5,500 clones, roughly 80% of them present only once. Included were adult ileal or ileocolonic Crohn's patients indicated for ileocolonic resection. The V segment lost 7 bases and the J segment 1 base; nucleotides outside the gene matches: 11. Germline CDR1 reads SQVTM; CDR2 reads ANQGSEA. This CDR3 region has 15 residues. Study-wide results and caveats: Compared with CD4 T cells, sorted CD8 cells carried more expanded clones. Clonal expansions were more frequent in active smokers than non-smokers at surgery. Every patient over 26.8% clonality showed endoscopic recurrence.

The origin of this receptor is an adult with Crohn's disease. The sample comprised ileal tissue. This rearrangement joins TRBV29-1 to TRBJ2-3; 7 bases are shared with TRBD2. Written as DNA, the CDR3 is TGCAGCGCCAGTTGGTCTACTAGCGGCACAGATACGCAGTATTTT. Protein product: CSASWSTSGTDTQYF.